This T cell receptor (beta chain) was profiled in a study of T cells in women clearing cervical HPV infection. V was clipped by 5 bases and J by 4 bases, with 14 bases between them. This CDR3 is 14 amino acids long. Germline lookup yields CDR1 KGHSH and CDR2 LQKENI. Generated by immunoSEQ multiplex PCR, the TCRdb table keeps only in-frame clones and is missing some. This sample's table has about 39,000 clones. With respect to this clone: Read sequence stops 3 residues before the CDR3 end, and the germline J gene provides the missing end.

The sequencing input was blood buffy coat. This TCR derives from a woman between 18 and 75 years old with a cervical HPV16 infection that either progressed to CIN3+ or cleared (not recorded which). V is TRBV18 and J is TRBJ1-1; D is unclear. The CDR3 protein is CASSSSGPGTEAFF. The DNA read from the CDR3 is TGTGCCAGCTCATCTTCAGGCCCCGGCACTGAA.